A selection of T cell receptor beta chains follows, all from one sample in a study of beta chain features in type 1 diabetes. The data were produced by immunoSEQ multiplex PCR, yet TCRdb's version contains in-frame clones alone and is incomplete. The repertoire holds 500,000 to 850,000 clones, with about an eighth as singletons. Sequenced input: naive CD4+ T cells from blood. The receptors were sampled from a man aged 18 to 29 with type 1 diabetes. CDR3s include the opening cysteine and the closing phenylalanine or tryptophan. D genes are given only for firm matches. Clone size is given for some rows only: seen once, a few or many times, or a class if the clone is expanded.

TGTGCCAGCAGCAAAGAACGGGCCAGCAGGACAGATACGCAGTATTTT CASSKERASRTDTQYF few NA TRBV21-1 16 TRBJ2-3
TGTGCCATTGGCGGGGGAAGCAATCAGCCCCAGCATTTT CAIGGGSNQPQHF NA NA TRBV6-1 13 TRBJ1-5
TGCAGCGAACGTAGCGGAGAGACCCAGTACTTC CSERSGETQYF NA NA TRBV20-1 11 TRBJ2-5
TGTGCCAGTAGTAGGAAGACAGGGCTTCAGGATACGCAGTATTTT CASSRKTGLQDTQYF few TRBD1 TRBV19 15 TRBJ2-3
TGTGCCAGCAGCCAATATCTGGCACAGGAAAAACTGTTTTTT CASSQYLAQEKLFF NA NA TRBV27 14 TRBJ1-4
TGTGCCAGCCACGACACGGAGAATTCACCCCTCCACTTT CASHDTENSPLHF NA NA TRBV28 13 TRBJ1-6
TGTGCCAGCAGTTTGACTGGGGCCAACGTCCTGACTTTC CASSLTGANVLTF few NA TRBV27 13 TRBJ2-6
TGTGCCAGCTCACCGGTGAAGGGGGGAGGCACAGATACGCAGTATTTT CASSPVKGGGTDTQYF NA NA TRBV18 16 TRBJ2-3
TGTGCCTGGGGGGGACAGTCCTACGAGCAGTACTTC CAWGGQSYEQYF NA TRBD1 TRBV30 12 TRBJ2-7
TGTGCCAGCAGCTCACCGCACAGGGGGCGCTCCTACGAGCAGTACTTC CASSSPHRGRSYEQYF NA TRBD1 TRBV7-2 16 TRBJ2-7
TGCGCCAGCAGCCAAGGACTAGCGGGGGCCGCCTACGAGCAGTACTTC CASSQGLAGAAYEQYF few TRBD2 TRBV5-1 16 TRBJ2-7
TGCAGCGTTGAAAGTGGGACAGATAACTATGGCTACACCTTC CSVESGTDNYGYTF NA TRBD1 TRBV29-1 14 TRBJ1-2
TGTGCCCTTAGCGGGGGTGGTGGCCAGCTCTTC CALSGGGGQLF NA TRBD2 TRBV30 11 TRBJ2-1
TGTGCCAGCAGCGTAGTAAGCAGGGAGGGAGAGCAGTTCTTC CASSVVSREGEQFF NA TRBD2 TRBV9 14 TRBJ2-1
TGCAGTGCCCAGATCCTGGGGCCCCAGCATTTT CSAQILGPQHF NA NA TRBV20-1 11 TRBJ1-5
TGCGCCAGCAGCTTGGCCTGGGGCGTGGACGAGCAGTTCTTC CASSLAWGVDEQFF NA NA TRBV5-1 14 TRBJ2-1
TGCGCCAGCAGCTCCACGACAGTCTCGTTGGGCAATGAGCAGTTCTTC CASSSTTVSLGNEQFF few NA TRBV4-1 16 TRBJ2-1
TGTGCCAGCAGCCCGCTGGGTGTCAACTCCTACAATGAGCAGTTCTTC CASSPLGVNSYNEQFF few NA TRBV16 16 TRBJ2-1
TGTGCCAGCAGCTTAGAAAATGAGCAGTTCTTC CASSLENEQFF few NA TRBV7-6 11 TRBJ2-1
TGCACCAGCAGCCAAGATGGGCTGGGACTAGCCTCCTACGAGCAGTACTTC CTSSQDGLGLASYEQYF few NA TRBV1 17 TRBJ2-7
TGTGCCAGCAGTTTGGCCCAGCCATATGGCTACACCTTC CASSLAQPYGYTF few NA TRBV28 13 TRBJ1-2
TGTGCCAGCAGTTTACCAGGGGCCCCCCCACAGTACTTC CASSLPGAPPQYF NA NA TRBV28 13 TRBJ2-5
TGTGCCAGCAGCCCTGGAGGACAGGGTACCCACGAGCAGTACTTC CASSPGGQGTHEQYF NA TRBD1 TRBV5-4 15 TRBJ2-7
TGTGCCAGCAGCTTAGTTAGCCGGACGCCCGAAGCTTTCTTT CASSLVSRTPEAFF NA NA TRBV11-2 14 TRBJ1-1
TGTGCCAGCAGCGTAAGAGTCAGCACAGATACGCAGTATTTT CASSVRVSTDTQYF few NA TRBV9 14 TRBJ2-3
TGTGCCAGCAGCCCCAGGGCTGGGCCTCGGACCCAGTACTTC CASSPRAGPRTQYF NA NA TRBV28 14 TRBJ2-5
TGCAGCGCCGAGAGCAGGGCCAGAGATACGCAGTATTTT CSAESRARDTQYF NA NA TRBV29-1 13 TRBJ2-3
TGTGCCAGCAGCGTAGGACGTCCAGGAGAGACCCAGTACTTC CASSVGRPGETQYF NA NA TRBV9 14 TRBJ2-5
TGTGCCAGCAGCGCTAGCGGGGGGGTCACAGATACGCAGTATTTT CASSASGGVTDTQYF NA TRBD2 TRBV9 15 TRBJ2-3
TGTGCCAGCAGCCACGGTAGAGGAGGGGGATACAATGAGCAGTTCTTC CASSHGRGGGYNEQFF NA NA TRBV14 16 TRBJ2-1
TGCGCCAGCAGCTTGGGCGGGAGCTCCTACGAGCAGTACTTC CASSLGGSSYEQYF few TRBD2 TRBV5-1 14 TRBJ2-7
TGTGCCAGCAGTATACGACCGGGATCGCACAATGAGCAGTTCTTC CASSIRPGSHNEQFF few NA TRBV27 15 TRBJ2-1
TGTGCCAGCAGTGAATATTCCGTGAGGGATACTGAAGCTTTCTTT CASSEYSVRDTEAFF NA NA TRBV2 15 TRBJ1-1
TGTGCCAGCTGGGCAGCAACTAATGAAAAACTGTTTTTT CASWAATNEKLFF NA NA TRBV28 13 TRBJ1-4
TGTGCCAGCAGCCAAGACAGAAGGGATATTCAGCCCCAGCATTTT CASSQDRRDIQPQHF NA NA TRBV4-2 15 TRBJ1-5
TGTGCCAGCAGTAACCGACAGGGGTACAGCTCCTACGAGCAGTACTTC CASSNRQGYSSYEQYF NA TRBD1 TRBV27 16 TRBJ2-7